Listed below are T cell receptor beta chains from one sample, sequenced in a study of shared clonotypes between healthy human individuals. Using immunoSEQ multiplex PCR, the repertoire was profiled, and TCRdb retains in-frame clones only, with some absent. The repertoire holds a few million clones, with around nine tenths as singletons. Sample: naive CD4+ T cells sorted from blood. The receptors derive from a man younger than 35 in good health. Each CDR3 is given with its conserved first and last residue. Fields, in order: CDR3 DNA, CDR3 protein, D gene, V gene, J gene, clone size. D genes are given only for firm matches. Rows give clone size only sometimes, using once, few, many, or a class for an expanded clone.

CDR3 DNA: TGTGCCTGGAGTGAACAGGGGCATCAGCCCCAGCATTTT
CDR3 protein: CAWSEQGHQPQHF
D gene: TRBD1
V gene: TRBV30
J gene: TRBJ1-5
clone size: once

CDR3 DNA: TGTGCCAGCAGTTACCGCACCTCCCCCTACGAGCAGTACTTC
CDR3 protein: CASSYRTSPYEQYF
D gene: NA
V gene: TRBV6-6
J gene: TRBJ2-7
clone size: NA

CDR3 DNA: TGTGCCAGCAGCGTAGAAGGCAGGGGATTTACCGGGGAGCTGTTTTTT
CDR3 protein: CASSVEGRGFTGELFF
D gene: NA
V gene: TRBV9
J gene: TRBJ2-2
clone size: NA

CDR3 DNA: TGTGCCAGCAGCGTGGGATTCACCGGGGAGCTGTTTTTT
CDR3 protein: CASSVGFTGELFF
D gene: NA
V gene: TRBV9
J gene: TRBJ2-2
clone size: NA

CDR3 DNA: TGTGCCAGCAGCTTCAGGGGGATCGGAAACACCATATATTTT
CDR3 protein: CASSFRGIGNTIYF
D gene: TRBD1
V gene: TRBV7-2
J gene: TRBJ1-3
clone size: NA

CDR3 DNA: TGTGCCAGCAGCTTACGTCTAGCGGGAGGTATCACAGATACGCAGTATTTT
CDR3 protein: CASSLRLAGGITDTQYF
D gene: TRBD2
V gene: TRBV7-2
J gene: TRBJ2-3
clone size: NA

CDR3 DNA: TGTGCCAGCAGTCCGGGACTAGCGGGAGGGCCCCGCACCGGGGAGCTGTTTTTT
CDR3 protein: CASSPGLAGGPRTGELFF
D gene: TRBD2
V gene: TRBV28
J gene: TRBJ2-2
clone size: NA

CDR3 DNA: TGCGCCAGCAGCTTGGTGGACAGGGATAATTCACCCCTCCACTTT
CDR3 protein: CASSLVDRDNSPLHF
D gene: TRBD1
V gene: TRBV5-1
J gene: TRBJ1-6
clone size: NA

CDR3 DNA: TGTGCCAGCAGCTTGTCAGGGACTCCTAATTCACCCCTCCACTTT
CDR3 protein: CASSLSGTPNSPLHF
D gene: NA
V gene: TRBV5-4
J gene: TRBJ1-6
clone size: NA

CDR3 DNA: TGTGCCATCCTAGGGAATGAGCAGTTCTTC
CDR3 protein: CAILGNEQFF
D gene: NA
V gene: TRBV7-9
J gene: TRBJ2-1
clone size: NA

CDR3 DNA: TGTGCCAGCAACACCCAGGGGACCTTGAATGGCTACACCTTC
CDR3 protein: CASNTQGTLNGYTF
D gene: NA
V gene: TRBV6-6
J gene: TRBJ1-2
clone size: NA

CDR3 DNA: TGTGCCAGCAGTCTTCACGCCGGGGAAGAGACCCAGTACTTC
CDR3 protein: CASSLHAGEETQYF
D gene: NA
V gene: TRBV6-6
J gene: TRBJ2-5
clone size: NA

CDR3 DNA: TGCGCCAGCAGCGCAACCGGGACGGTTACTGAAGCTTTCTTT
CDR3 protein: CASSATGTVTEAFF
D gene: NA
V gene: TRBV5-1
J gene: TRBJ1-1
clone size: NA

CDR3 DNA: TGTGCCAGCAGTTTCGGGACTAGCGGGAGGGCGGTCGAGCAGTACTTC
CDR3 protein: CASSFGTSGRAVEQYF
D gene: TRBD2
V gene: TRBV6-5
J gene: TRBJ2-7
clone size: once

CDR3 DNA: TGTGCCAGTAGTATAGATCAAGGGCGCAATCAGCCCCAGCATTTT
CDR3 protein: CASSIDQGRNQPQHF
D gene: NA
V gene: TRBV19
J gene: TRBJ1-5
clone size: NA

CDR3 DNA: TGTGCCAGCAGCCCAACCTACGAGCAGTACTTC
CDR3 protein: CASSPTYEQYF
D gene: NA
V gene: TRBV6-6
J gene: TRBJ2-7
clone size: NA

CDR3 DNA: TGTGCCAGCAGCTTCGGGACAGGCTACTCCTACGAGCAGTACTTC
CDR3 protein: CASSFGTGYSYEQYF
D gene: TRBD1
V gene: TRBV5-5
J gene: TRBJ2-7
clone size: NA

CDR3 DNA: TGTGCCAGTAGTATTCGCCACACCAATGAGCAGTTCTTC
CDR3 protein: CASSIRHTNEQFF
D gene: NA
V gene: TRBV19
J gene: TRBJ2-1
clone size: once

CDR3 DNA: TGCGCCAGCAGTTATGGAGTAGGGGTGTACGAGCAGTACTTC
CDR3 protein: CASSYGVGVYEQYF
D gene: NA
V gene: TRBV5-1
J gene: TRBJ2-7
clone size: NA

CDR3 DNA: TGCGCCAGCAGCTTGGCCGTGGGGAATTCACCCCTCCACTTT
CDR3 protein: CASSLAVGNSPLHF
D gene: NA
V gene: TRBV5-1
J gene: TRBJ1-6
clone size: NA

CDR3 DNA: TGTGCCATCAGTGAGCAAGCGGGGTTGCAAGAGACCCAGTACTTC
CDR3 protein: CAISEQAGLQETQYF
D gene: TRBD2
V gene: TRBV10-3
J gene: TRBJ2-5
clone size: NA

CDR3 DNA: TGCGCCAGCAGCTTGGATACGGGTTCTGGAAACACCATATATTTT
CDR3 protein: CASSLDTGSGNTIYF
D gene: NA
V gene: TRBV5-1
J gene: TRBJ1-3
clone size: once

CDR3 DNA: TGTGCCAGCAGCCGTGAGGGAGTAGCTTTCTTT
CDR3 protein: CASSREGVAFF
D gene: NA
V gene: TRBV11-1
J gene: TRBJ1-1
clone size: NA

CDR3 DNA: TGTGCTAGCAGCTTATTAGAGACGACATCGGGTGAGCAGTTCTTC
CDR3 protein: CASSLLETTSGEQFF
D gene: NA
V gene: TRBV7-7
J gene: TRBJ2-1
clone size: NA

CDR3 DNA: TGCGCCAGCAGCCAGGACAGTCTAGGGGGAATTAATGAAAAACTGTTTTTT
CDR3 protein: CASSQDSLGGINEKLFF
D gene: NA
V gene: TRBV4-1
J gene: TRBJ1-4
clone size: NA

CDR3 DNA: TGTGCCAAAAGACTAGCGGGGTCCTACGAGCAGTACTTC
CDR3 protein: CAKRLAGSYEQYF
D gene: TRBD2
V gene: TRBV2
J gene: TRBJ2-7
clone size: NA

CDR3 DNA: TGTGCCAGCAGCTTAGAAGGACACACGAACACTGAAGCTTTCTTT
CDR3 protein: CASSLEGHTNTEAFF
D gene: NA
V gene: TRBV11-2
J gene: TRBJ1-1
clone size: NA

CDR3 DNA: TGTGCCAGCAGTTTTGGCGGAACATTTAACTATGGCTACACCTTC
CDR3 protein: CASSFGGTFNYGYTF
D gene: NA
V gene: TRBV6-6
J gene: TRBJ1-2
clone size: NA

CDR3 DNA: TGTGCCAGCAGGCCCACCGGGGGGGCCAGCACAGATACGCAGTATTTT
CDR3 protein: CASRPTGGASTDTQYF
D gene: TRBD2
V gene: TRBV7-3
J gene: TRBJ2-3
clone size: NA

CDR3 DNA: TGTGCCAGCAGCAGGGGGCGGGATAATGAAAAACTGTTTTTT
CDR3 protein: CASSRGRDNEKLFF
D gene: TRBD1
V gene: TRBV6-5
J gene: TRBJ1-4
clone size: NA

CDR3 DNA: TGTGCCAGCAGTGGGACAGGGGGCGGCTATGGCTACACCTTC
CDR3 protein: CASSGTGGGYGYTF
D gene: TRBD1
V gene: TRBV6-1
J gene: TRBJ1-2
clone size: NA

CDR3 DNA: TGTGCCAGCAGTGAAGACAGGGTTTTTGGCACTGAAGCTTTCTTT
CDR3 protein: CASSEDRVFGTEAFF
D gene: NA
V gene: TRBV6-1
J gene: TRBJ1-1
clone size: NA

CDR3 DNA: TGTGCCAGCAGTCCCACCATTTCGCTGCCTCCCTACGAGCAGTACTTC
CDR3 protein: CASSPTISLPPYEQYF
D gene: NA
V gene: TRBV27
J gene: TRBJ2-7
clone size: NA